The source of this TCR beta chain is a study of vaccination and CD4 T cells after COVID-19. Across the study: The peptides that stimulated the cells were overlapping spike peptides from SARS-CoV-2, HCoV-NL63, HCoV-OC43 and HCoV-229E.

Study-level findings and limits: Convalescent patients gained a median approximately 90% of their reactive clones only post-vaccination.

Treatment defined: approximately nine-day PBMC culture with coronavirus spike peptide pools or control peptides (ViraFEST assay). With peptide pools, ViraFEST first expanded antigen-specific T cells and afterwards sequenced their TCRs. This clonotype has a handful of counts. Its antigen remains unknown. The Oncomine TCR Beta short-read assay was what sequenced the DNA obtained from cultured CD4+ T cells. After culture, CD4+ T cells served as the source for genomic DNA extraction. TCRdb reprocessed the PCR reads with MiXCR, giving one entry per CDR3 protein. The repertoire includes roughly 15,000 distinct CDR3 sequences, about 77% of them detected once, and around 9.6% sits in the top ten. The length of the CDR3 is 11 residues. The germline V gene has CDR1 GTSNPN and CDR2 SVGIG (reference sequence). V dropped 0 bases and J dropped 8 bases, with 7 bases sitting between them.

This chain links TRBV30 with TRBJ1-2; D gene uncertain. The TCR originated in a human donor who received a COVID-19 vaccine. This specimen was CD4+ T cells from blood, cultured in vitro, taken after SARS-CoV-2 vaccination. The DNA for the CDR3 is TGTGCCTGGAGTGTAGCCAGAGGCTACACCTTC. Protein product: CAWSVARGYTF.